This record looks at one T cell receptor beta chain sequence and its context. The sample belongs to a study of blood T cell repertoires in COVID-19. As for the study in general: There were acute and convalescent COVID-19 samples, and they came from the United States, Italy and Spain. PBMCs, B-cell-depleted T cells, or T cells provided the cDNA or gDNA that made up the material.

The CDR3 is 14 amino acids. Germline loops: CDR1 ENHRY, CDR2 SYGVKD. The V segment lost 6 bases and the J segment 7 bases; nucleotides outside the gene matches: 6. Original handling: Amplified reference gene primers provided the basis for estimating nucleated cell counts. Sequencing used immunoSEQ multiplex PCR; TCRdb keeps in-frame clones, though not all of them. The DNA gave D and trimming, while V, J and clone size come from that table. The table has 120,000 or so clones, roughly four fifths seen once. This TCR was recovered from a woman aged 55-75 years with acute or convalescent COVID-19. The V gene is TRBV10-3, the J gene TRBJ1-6; the match to TRBD1 covers 7 bases. Sample: peripheral blood. CDR3 nucleotides: TGTGCCATCAGCCCGACAGGGAGAAATTCACCCCTCCACTTT. This gives the protein CAISPTGRNSPLHF.